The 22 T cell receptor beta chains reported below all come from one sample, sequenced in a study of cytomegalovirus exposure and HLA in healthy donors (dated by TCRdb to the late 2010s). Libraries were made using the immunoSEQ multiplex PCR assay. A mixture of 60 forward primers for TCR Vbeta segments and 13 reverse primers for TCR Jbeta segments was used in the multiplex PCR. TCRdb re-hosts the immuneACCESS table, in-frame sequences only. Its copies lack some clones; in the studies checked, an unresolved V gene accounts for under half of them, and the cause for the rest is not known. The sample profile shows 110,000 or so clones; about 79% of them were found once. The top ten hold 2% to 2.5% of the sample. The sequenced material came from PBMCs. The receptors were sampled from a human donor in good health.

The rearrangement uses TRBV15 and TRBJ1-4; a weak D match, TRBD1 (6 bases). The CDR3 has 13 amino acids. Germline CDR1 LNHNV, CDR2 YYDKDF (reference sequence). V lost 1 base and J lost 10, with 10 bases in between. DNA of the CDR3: TGTGCCACCAGCAGAGGCGAACAGGGAAAACTGTTTTTT. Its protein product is CATSRGEQGKLFF. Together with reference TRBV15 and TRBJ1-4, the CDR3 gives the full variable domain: DAMVIQNPRYQVTQFGKPVTLSCSQTLNHNVMYWYQQKSSQAPKLLFHYYDKDFNNEADTPDNFQSRRPNTSFCFLDIRSPGLGDTAMYLCATSRGEQGKLFFGSGTQLSVL.

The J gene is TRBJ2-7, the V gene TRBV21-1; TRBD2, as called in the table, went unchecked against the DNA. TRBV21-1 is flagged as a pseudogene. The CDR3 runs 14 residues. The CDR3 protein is CASSKNLGAYEQYF. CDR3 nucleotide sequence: TGTGCCAGCAGCAAAAATCTCGGGGCCTACGAGCAGTACTTC.

The CDR3 nucleotides are TGTGCCAGCAGCCTTCAGGGGGGGAACACTGAAGCTTTCTTT. Amino acid sequence: CASSLQGGNTEAFF. The chain has TRBV7-2 and TRBJ1-1, with 7 bases aligning to TRBD1. The V and J ends lost 5 bases and 1 base, in that order; junction bases with no gene match: 4. Germline V gene lookup returns CDR1 SGHTA and CDR2 FQGNSA. The CDR3 has 14 amino acids.

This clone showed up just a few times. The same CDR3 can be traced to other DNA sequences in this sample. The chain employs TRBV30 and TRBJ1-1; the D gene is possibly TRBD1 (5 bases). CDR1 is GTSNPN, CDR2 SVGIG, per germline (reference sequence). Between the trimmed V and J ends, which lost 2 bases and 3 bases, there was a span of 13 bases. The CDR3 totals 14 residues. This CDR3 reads CAWSRGGLYTEAFF. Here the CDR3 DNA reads TGTGCCTGGAGTCGGGGGGGACTGTACACTGAAGCTTTCTTT.

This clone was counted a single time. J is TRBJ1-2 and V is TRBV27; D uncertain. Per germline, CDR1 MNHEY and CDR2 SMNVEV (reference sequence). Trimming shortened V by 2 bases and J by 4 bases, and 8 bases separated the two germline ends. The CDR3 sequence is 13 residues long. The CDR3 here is CASSLRAGYGYTF. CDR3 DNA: TGTGCCAGCAGTTTAAGAGCGGGCTATGGCTACACCTTC.

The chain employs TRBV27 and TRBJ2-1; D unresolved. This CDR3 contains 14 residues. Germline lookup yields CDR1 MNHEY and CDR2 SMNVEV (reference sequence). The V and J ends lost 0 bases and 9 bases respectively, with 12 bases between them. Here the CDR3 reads CASSLSLGEVEQFF. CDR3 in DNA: TGTGCCAGCAGTTTATCGCTAGGCGAGGTTGAGCAGTTCTTC.

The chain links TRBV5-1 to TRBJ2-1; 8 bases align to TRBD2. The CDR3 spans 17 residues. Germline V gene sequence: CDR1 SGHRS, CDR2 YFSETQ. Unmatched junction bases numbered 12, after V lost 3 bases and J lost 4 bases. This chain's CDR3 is CASSSSSGRGGYNEQFF. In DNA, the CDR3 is TGCGCCAGCAGCTCTTCTTCCGGGAGGGGCGGGTACAATGAGCAGTTCTTC.

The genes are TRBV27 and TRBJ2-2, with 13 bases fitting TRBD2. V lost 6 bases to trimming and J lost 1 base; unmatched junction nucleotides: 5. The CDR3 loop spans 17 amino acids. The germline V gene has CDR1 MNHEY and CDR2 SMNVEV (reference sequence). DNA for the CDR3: TGTGCCAGCAGCCGTCGGACTAGCGGGAGGAACACCGGGGAGCTGTTTTTT. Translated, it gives CASSRRTSGRNTGELFF.

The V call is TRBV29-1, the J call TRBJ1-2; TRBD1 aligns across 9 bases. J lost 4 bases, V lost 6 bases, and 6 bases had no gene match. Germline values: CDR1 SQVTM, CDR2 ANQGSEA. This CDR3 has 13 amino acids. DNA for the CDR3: TGCAGCGTCACCGGGACAGGGTTCTATGGCTACACCTTC. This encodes CSVTGTGFYGYTF. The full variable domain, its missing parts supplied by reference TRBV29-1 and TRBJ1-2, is SAVISQKPSRDICQRGTSLTIQCQVDSQVTMMFWYRQQPGQSLTLIATANQGSEATYESGFVIDKFPISRPNLTFSTLTVSNMSPEDSSIYLCSVTGTGFYGYTFGSGTRLTVV.

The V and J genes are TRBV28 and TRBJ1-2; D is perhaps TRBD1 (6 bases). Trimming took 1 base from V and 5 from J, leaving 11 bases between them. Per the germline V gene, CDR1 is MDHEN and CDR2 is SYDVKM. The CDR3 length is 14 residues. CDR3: CASSLSRTEYGYTF. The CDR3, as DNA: TGTGCCAGCAGTTTATCCCGGACAGAGTATGGCTACACCTTC.

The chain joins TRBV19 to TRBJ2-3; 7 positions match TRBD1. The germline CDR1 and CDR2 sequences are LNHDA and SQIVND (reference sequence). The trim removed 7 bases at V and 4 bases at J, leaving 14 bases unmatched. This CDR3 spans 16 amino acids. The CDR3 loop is CASNSPRQGQSDTQYF. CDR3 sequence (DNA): TGTGCCAGTAATTCCCCACGACAGGGACAATCAGATACGCAGTATTTT.

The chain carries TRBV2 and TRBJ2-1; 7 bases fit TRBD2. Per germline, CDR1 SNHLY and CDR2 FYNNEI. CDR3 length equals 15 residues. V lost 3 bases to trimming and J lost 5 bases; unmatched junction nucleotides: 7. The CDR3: CASSEAASGDNEQFF. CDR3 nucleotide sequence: TGTGCCAGCAGTGAGGCGGCTAGCGGAGACAATGAGCAGTTCTTC.

CDR3 DNA sequence: TGTGCCAGCAGCGCACAGACAGACTACGAGCAGTACTTC. Translating it yields CASSAQTDYEQYF. V is TRBV7-2 and J is TRBJ2-7, with D perhaps TRBD1 (5 bases). This CDR3 is built from 13 residues. The V end lost 5 bases, the J end lost 3 bases, and 11 bases lay between the germline ends. Per the germline V gene, CDR1 is SGHTA and CDR2 is FQGNSA.

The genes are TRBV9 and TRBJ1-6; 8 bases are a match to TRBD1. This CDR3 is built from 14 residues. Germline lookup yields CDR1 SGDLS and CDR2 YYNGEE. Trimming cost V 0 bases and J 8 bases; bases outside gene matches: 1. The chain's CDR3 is CASSVAGGDSPLHF. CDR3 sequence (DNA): TGTGCCAGCAGCGTAGCAGGGGGCGATTCACCCCTCCACTTT.

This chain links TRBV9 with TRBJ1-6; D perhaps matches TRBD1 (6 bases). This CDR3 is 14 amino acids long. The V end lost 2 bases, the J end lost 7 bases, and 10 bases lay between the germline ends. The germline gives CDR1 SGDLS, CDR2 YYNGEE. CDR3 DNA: TGTGCCAGCAGCGTGGGGGCCGAAAATTCACCCCTCCACTTT. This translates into CASSVGAENSPLHF.

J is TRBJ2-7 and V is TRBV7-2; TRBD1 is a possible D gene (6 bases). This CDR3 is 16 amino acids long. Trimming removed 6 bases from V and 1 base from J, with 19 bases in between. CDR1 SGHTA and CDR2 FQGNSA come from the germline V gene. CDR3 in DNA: TGTGCCAGCAGTCCGAGGGGTAGGGGGACATCCTACGAGCAGTACTTC. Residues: CASSPRGRGTSYEQYF.

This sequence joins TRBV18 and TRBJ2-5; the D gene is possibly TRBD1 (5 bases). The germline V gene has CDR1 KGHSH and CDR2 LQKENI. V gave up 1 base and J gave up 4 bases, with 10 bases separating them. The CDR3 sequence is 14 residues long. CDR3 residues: CASSPQGMAETQYF. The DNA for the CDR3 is TGTGCCAGCTCACCACAGGGGATGGCAGAGACCCAGTACTTC. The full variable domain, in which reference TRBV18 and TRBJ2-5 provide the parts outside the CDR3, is NAGVMQNPRHLVRRRGQEARLRCSPMKGHSHVYWYRQLPEEGLKFMVYLQKENIIDESGMPKERFSAEFPKEGPSILRIQQVVRGDSAAYFCASSPQGMAETQYFGPGTRLLVL.

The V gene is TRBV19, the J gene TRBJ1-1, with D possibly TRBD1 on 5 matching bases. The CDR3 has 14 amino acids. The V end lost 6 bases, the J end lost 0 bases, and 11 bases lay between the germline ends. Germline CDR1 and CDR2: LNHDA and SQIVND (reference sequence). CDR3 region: CASRQQVMNTEAFF. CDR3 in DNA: TGTGCCAGTAGGCAACAGGTCATGAACACTGAAGCTTTCTTT.

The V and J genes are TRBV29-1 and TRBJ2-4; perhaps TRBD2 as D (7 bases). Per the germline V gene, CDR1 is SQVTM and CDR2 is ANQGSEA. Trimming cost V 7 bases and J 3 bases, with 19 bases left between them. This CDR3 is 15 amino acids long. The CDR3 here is CSAATGGRVKNIQYF. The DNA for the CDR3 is TGCAGCGCCGCTACCGGGGGGCGAGTCAAAAACATTCAGTACTTC.

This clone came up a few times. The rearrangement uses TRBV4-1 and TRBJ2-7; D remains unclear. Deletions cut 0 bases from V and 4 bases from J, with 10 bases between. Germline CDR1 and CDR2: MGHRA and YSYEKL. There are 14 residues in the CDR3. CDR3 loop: CASSQEGVWYEQYF. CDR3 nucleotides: TGCGCCAGCAGCCAAGAAGGAGTTTGGTACGAGCAGTACTTC.

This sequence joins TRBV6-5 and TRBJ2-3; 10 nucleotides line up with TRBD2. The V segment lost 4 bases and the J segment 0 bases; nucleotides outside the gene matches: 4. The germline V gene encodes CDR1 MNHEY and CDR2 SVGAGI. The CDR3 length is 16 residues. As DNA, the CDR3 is TGTGCCAGCAGTTCTCGGACTAGCGGAAGCACAGATACGCAGTATTTT. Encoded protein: CASSSRTSGSTDTQYF.

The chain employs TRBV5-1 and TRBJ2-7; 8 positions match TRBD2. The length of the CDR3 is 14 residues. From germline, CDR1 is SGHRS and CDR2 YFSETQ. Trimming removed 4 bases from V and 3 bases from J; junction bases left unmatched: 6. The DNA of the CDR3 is TGCGCCAGCAGCCCCACTAGCGGCCTCTACGAGCAGTACTTC. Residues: CASSPTSGLYEQYF.